Below, one TCR beta chain is given with its context. Trimming took 7 bases from V and 2 from J, leaving 11 bases between them. The CDR3 consists of 13 residues. The data belong to a study of T cells after yellow fever vaccination. From the 5' RACE reads, TCRdb called clonotypes with MiXCR, one entry per CDR3 protein. The sample consists of some 170,000 distinct CDR3 sequences, about a tenth of them appearing once. The receptor's source is a man between 18 and 29 years old who received the YFV17D yellow fever vaccine. Material: CD8+ T cells sorted from PBMCs, obtained 45 days after the yellow fever booster vaccination. V usage is TRBV12-3 or TRBV12-4 and J usage is TRBJ1-1, with D possibly being TRBD1 (6 bases). The CDR3 loop reads CASTVGGNTEAFF. CDR3 in DNA: TGTGCCAGCACCGTCGGGGGCAACACTGAAGCTTTCTTT.